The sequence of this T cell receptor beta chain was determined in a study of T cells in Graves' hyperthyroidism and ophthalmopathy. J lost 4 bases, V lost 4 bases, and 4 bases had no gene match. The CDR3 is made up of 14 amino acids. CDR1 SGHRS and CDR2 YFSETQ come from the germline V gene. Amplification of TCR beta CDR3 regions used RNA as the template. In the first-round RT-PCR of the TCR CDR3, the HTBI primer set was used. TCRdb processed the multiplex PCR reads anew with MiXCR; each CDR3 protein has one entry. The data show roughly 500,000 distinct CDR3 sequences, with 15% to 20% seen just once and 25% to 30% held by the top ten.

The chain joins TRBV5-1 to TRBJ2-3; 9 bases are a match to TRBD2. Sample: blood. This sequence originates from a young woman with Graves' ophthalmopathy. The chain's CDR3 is CASSERGDADTQYF. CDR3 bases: TGCGCCAGCAGCGAGCGGGGGGACGCAGATACGCAGTATTTT.